A single T cell receptor beta chain is shown here with its context. Naive CD8 populations comprised CD45RO-negative cells positively selected for CCR7, excluding terminally differentiated effector memory CD45RA+ cells. Healthy adults negative for HIV, lacking recent acute infections or vaccinations, served as donors. After removal of 7 bases from V and 4 bases from J, the junction contained 9 bases not matched to a gene. This CDR3 spans 15 amino acids. Germline V gene data show CDR1 as SEHNR and CDR2 as FQNEAQ (reference sequence). These data are taken from a study of shared clonotypes between healthy human individuals. TCRdb's copy holds only in-frame clones and misses some; the assay was immunoSEQ multiplex PCR. This table has fewer than 1 million clones, approximately 96% appearing once.

The sample taken for sequencing was naive CD8+ T cells sorted from blood. The origin of this receptor is a man aged 25-40 years in good health. The chain uses TRBV7-9 and TRBJ1-4, with 7 bases matching TRBD1. The CDR3 coding sequence is TGTGCCAGCACCCAAGGACAGGCGATTAATGAAAAACTGTTTTTT. It is translated as CASTQGQAINEKLFF.